This TCR beta chain was found in a study of regulatory T cells in long-lasting Graves disease. Turning to the study itself: Under 3 months of antithyroid drugs had been taken by newly diagnosed Graves' patients. Study-wide findings and caveats: The number of shared public clonotypes was higher in persistent patients (approximately 2,600) than new patients (966).

TCR beta libraries were built with iRepertoire HTBI primers and Arm-PCR of CDR3 regions. TCRdb independently ran MiXCR on the multiplex PCR reads; one entry per CDR3 protein. The sample shows roughly 500,000 distinct CDR3 sequences, around 12% of them seen only once. This clonotype was detected many times. Its antigen is as yet unknown. Trimming took off 0 bases at V and 10 bases at J, with 12 bases between the two ends. The CDR3 runs 14 residues. Germline CDR1 and CDR2: LNHNV and YYDKDF (reference sequence). As to time point: newly diagnosed GD, antithyroid drugs for less than 3 months. PBMC RNA was the source of the TCR library. In addition, the sample was reused for a study of T cells in Graves' hyperthyroidism and ophthalmopathy.

The specimen was peripheral blood mononuclear cells (PBMCs), collected at new diagnosis, from a patient treated with antithyroid drugs. This chain joins TRBV15 and TRBJ1-4; D remains ambiguous. The source of this sequence is a woman aged 25 to 45 with Graves disease. DNA of the CDR3: TGTGCCACCAGCAGAGATCCGAGCGAGGGAAAACTGTTTTTT. This sequence encodes CATSRDPSEGKLFF.